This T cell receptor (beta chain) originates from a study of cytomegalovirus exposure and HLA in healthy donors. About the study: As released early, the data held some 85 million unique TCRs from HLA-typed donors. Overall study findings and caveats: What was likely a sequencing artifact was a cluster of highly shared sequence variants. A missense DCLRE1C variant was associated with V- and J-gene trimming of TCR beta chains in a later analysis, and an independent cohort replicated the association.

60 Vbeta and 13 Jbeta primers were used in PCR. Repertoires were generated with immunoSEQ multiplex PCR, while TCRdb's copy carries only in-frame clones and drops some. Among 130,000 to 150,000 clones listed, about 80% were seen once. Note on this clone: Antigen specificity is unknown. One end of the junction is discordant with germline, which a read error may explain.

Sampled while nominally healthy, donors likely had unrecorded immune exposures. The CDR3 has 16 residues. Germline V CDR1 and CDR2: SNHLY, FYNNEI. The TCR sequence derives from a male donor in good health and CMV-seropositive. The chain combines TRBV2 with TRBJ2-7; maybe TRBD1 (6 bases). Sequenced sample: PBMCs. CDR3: CASSDRGDRGSDEQYF. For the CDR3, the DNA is TGTGCCAGCAGTGACAGGGGCGACAGAGGCTCCGACGAGCAGTACTTC.